This T cell receptor beta chain was observed in a study of blood T cell repertoires in COVID-19 (dated by TCRdb to the early 2020s). For context, the study as a whole: Collaborator samples came from the United States, Italy and Spain and covered acute and convalescent phases of COVID-19. Nearly every sample came with metadata listing a de-identified subject ID, COVID-19 status, age in years and sex. The prospective study material was composed of cDNA or gDNA derived from T cells, B-cell-depleted T cells, or PBMCs. Deeply sampled blood TCRbeta repertoires from subjects exposed to, actively infected with, or recovered from COVID-19 were included in the dataset. Samples came from the ongoing ImmuneRACE study (first 160 participants) plus 1,254 subjects from 6 global collaborators. The repertoires were released in a freely available public database intended as a resource for research on the immune response to SARS-CoV-2. Where available, HLA class I and class II types were taken from metadata supplied by the sample provider and were not determined by assay-based typing. On the study overall, not on this receptor specifically: Clinical and demographic metadata were provided uncurated, with the amount varying by source and participant.

CDR1 and CDR2, looked up from the germline V gene, are KGHSY and FQNENV. V is clipped by 1 base and J by 5 bases, and the sequence between their germline boundaries is 11 bases long. There are 15 amino acids in the CDR3, from cysteine to phenylalanine inclusive. The CDR3 DNA has 45 bases and is translated from base 1. The immunoSEQ Assay, a bias-controlled multiplex PCR, was used to amplify TCRbeta CDR3 regions from genomic DNA. The authors processed their data as follows. Within the assay, amplification of reference gene primers was used to estimate how many nucleated cells each sample contained. Sequence reads were collapsed and filtered to measure the absolute abundance of every unique TCRbeta CDR3 rearrangement. For each sample, productive Simpson clonality was calculated as the square root of Simpson's diversity index over productive rearrangements. This immuneACCESS table, as held by TCRdb, lists in-frame sequences with V and J called but not all clones. Of the missing ones, under half trace to an unresolved V gene in checked studies; the others have no known cause. V and J calls and clone size are as listed in that table; D and trimming were resolved from the DNA. The sample records approximately 330,000 clones, around 90% of which are singletons. The ten largest clones capture around 0.97% of the sample.

Of note for this clone: What this receptor recognizes is not known. No qualities accompany the bases; no much larger clone lies one base away.

At one collaborating source in Seattle, patients were enrolled during active infection and were followed longitudinally through the course of disease. Collaborating institutions collected whole blood in K2EDTA tubes following their own protocols. For TCRbeta analysis, collaborators shipped samples in one of three forms: frozen whole blood, isolated PBMCs, or DNA extracted from either of those sample types. Recombination joined TRBV16 with TRBJ1-4; TRBD1 is a possible D gene, resting on 5 matching bases. Sequenced sample: peripheral blood. The clonotype originates from a middle-aged woman with COVID-19, enrolled during active disease. The CDR3 reads CASSQWQGANEKLFF. The base sequence is TGTGCCAGCAGCCAATGGCAGGGCGCCAATGAAAAACTGTTTTTT.